This T cell receptor beta chain came from a study of cytomegalovirus exposure and HLA in healthy donors. PCR involved 60 Vbeta and 13 Jbeta primers. The protocol was immunoSEQ multiplex PCR, while the TCRdb copy is restricted to in-frame clones and leaves out a portion. The top ten hold 8.8% of the sample, which has some 140,000 clones, around 85% seen once. Per germline, CDR1 SGHRS and CDR2 YFSETQ. This CDR3 contains 15 residues. On this clone itself: Germline and junction disagree at one end, which may indicate a read error.

The genes are TRBV5-1 and TRBJ2-5; TRBD2 agrees at 7 bases. The receptor comes from a woman aged 50 to 60 in good health and CMV-seropositive. The sequencing sample was made of PBMCs. This CDR3 reads CASRLGTGGQETQYF. The CDR3 DNA reads as TGCGCCAGCAGGTTGGGGACGGGGGGCCAAGAGACCCAGTACTTC.